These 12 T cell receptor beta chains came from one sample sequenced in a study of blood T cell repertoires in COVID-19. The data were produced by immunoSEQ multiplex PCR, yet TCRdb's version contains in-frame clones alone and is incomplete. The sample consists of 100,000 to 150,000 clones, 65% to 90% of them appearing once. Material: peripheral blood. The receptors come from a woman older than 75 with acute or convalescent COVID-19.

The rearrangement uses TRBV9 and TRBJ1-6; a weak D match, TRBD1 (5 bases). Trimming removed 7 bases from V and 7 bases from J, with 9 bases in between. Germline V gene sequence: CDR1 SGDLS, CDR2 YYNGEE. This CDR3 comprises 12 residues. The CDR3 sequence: CASRRENSPLHF. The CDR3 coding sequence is TGTGCCAGCCGCAGGGAAAATTCACCCCTCCACTTT.

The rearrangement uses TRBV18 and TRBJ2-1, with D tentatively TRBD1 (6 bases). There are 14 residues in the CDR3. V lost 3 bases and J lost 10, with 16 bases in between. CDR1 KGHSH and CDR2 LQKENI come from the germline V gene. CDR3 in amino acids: CASSPLTGGSEQFF. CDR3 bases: TGTGCCAGCTCACCGCTGACAGGTGGCTCCGAGCAGTTCTTC.

The CDR3 region is CSVESAYGSRTEAFF. Written as DNA, the CDR3 is TGCAGCGTTGAATCCGCCTACGGGAGTAGGACTGAAGCTTTCTTT. The chain uses TRBV29-1 and TRBJ1-1; D gene ambiguous. Trimming took 2 bases from V and 5 from J, leaving 18 bases between them. The length of the CDR3 is 15 residues. Germline V gene sequence: CDR1 SQVTM, CDR2 ANQGSEA.

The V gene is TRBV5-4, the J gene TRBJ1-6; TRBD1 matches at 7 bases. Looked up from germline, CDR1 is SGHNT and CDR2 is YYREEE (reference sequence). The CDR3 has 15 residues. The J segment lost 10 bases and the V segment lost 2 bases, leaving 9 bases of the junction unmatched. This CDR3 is CASSFVQGNNSPLHF. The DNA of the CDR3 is TGTGCCAGCAGCTTTGTACAGGGGAACAACTCACCCCTCCACTTT. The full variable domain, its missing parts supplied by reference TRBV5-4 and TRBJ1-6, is ETGVTQSPTHLIKTRGQQVTLRCSSQSGHNTVSWYQQALGQGPQFIFQYYREEENGRGNFPPRFSGLQFPNYSSELNVNALELDDSALYLCASSFVQGNNSPLHFGNGTRLTVT.

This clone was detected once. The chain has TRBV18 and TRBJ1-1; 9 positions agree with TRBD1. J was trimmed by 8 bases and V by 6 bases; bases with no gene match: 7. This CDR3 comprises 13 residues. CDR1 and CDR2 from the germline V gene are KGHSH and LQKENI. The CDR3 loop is CASSRDRAEEAFF. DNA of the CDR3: TGTGCCAGCTCGCGGGACAGGGCGGAAGAAGCTTTCTTT. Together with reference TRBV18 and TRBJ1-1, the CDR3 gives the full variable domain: NAGVMQNPRHLVRRRGQEARLRCSPMKGHSHVYWYRQLPEEGLKFMVYLQKENIIDESGMPKERFSAEFPKEGPSILRIQQVVRGDSAAYFCASSRDRAEEAFFGQGTRLTVV.

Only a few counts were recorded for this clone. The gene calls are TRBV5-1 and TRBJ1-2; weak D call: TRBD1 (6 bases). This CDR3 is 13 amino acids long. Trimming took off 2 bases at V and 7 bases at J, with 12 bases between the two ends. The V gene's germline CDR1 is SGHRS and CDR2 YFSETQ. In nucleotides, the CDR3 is TGCGCCAGCAGCTTTCTACAGGGCGGTGGCTACACCTTC. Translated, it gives CASSFLQGGGYTF.

CDR3 bases: TGCGCCAGCAGGGACCAGGGGCTGGGTAGCTTAATCTCCTACGAGCAGTACTTC. It specifies CASRDQGLGSLISYEQYF. V usage is TRBV10-2 and J usage is TRBJ2-7, with a tentative D call TRBD1 (6 bases). CDR3 length: 18 residues. V was cut by 6 bases and J by 0 bases, with 24 bases left in between. In germline, CDR1 is WSHSY, CDR2 SAAADI.

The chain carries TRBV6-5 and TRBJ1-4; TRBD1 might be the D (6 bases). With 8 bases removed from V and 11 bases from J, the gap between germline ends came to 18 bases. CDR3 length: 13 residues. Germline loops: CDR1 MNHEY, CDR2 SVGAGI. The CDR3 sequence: CASLSTGFGKLFF. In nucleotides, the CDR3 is TGTGCCAGCCTATCTACAGGGTTCGGGAAACTGTTTTTT.

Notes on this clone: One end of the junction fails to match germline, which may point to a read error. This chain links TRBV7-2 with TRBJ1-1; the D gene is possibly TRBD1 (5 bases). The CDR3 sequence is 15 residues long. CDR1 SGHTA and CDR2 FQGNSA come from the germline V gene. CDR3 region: CASSLTPRGGGMMLF. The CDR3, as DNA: TGTGCCAGCAGCTTAACCCCCCGGGGGGGAGGAATGATGCTCTTT.

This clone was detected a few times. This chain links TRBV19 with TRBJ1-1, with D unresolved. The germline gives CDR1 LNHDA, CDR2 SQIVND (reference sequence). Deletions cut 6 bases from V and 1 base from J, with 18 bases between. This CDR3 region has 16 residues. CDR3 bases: TGTGCCAGTAGCCAGGCTGGCAGAAGGCCGAACACTGAAGCTTTCTTT. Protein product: CASSQAGRRPNTEAFF.

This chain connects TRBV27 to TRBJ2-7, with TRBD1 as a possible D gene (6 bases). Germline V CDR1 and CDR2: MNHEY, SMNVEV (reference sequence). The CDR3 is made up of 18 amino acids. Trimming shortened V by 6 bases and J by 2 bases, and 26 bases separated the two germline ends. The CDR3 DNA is TGTGCCAGCAGCGCGGACAGAGTAGGGACGCTGGGCGCCTACGAGCAGTACTTC. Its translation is CASSADRVGTLGAYEQYF.

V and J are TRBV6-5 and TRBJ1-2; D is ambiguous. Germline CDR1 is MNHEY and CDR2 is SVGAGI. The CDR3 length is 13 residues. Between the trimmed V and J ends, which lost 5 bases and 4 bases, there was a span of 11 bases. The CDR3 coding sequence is TGTGCCAGCAGTCAGCCGGGTACCTATGGCTACACCTTC. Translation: CASSQPGTYGYTF.